The 27 T cell receptor beta chains below were found in one sample sequenced in a study of T cell responses to AZD1222 COVID-19 vaccine. Data came from immunoSEQ multiplex PCR; TCRdb stores just in-frame clones and leaves some out. The sample holds 150,000 to 200,000 clones, roughly 92% seen once. The material was peripheral blood, obtained on day 0 of AZD1222 vaccination. The receptors come from an adult in good health.

The V gene is TRBV6-2 or TRBV6-3, the J gene TRBJ1-5; TRBD1 might be the D (6 bases). This CDR3 is built from 15 residues. The V end was cut by 4 bases, the J end by 4 bases, with 14 bases between. In germline, CDR1 is MNHEY, CDR2 SVGEGT. Written as DNA, the CDR3 is TGTGCCAGCAGTTCTCCCGGGACAAGTAATCAGCCCCAGCATTTT. It translates to CASSSPGTSNQPQHF.

A remark on this clone: The same CDR3 arises from other DNA sequences in this sample as well. This chain links TRBV19 with TRBJ1-1; 7 bases are a match to TRBD1. V lost 2 bases to trimming and J lost 0 bases; unmatched junction nucleotides: 0. Germline CDR1 reads LNHDA; CDR2 reads SQIVND (reference sequence). The CDR3 contains 14 residues. The CDR3 reads CASSITGVNTEAFF. CDR3 coding DNA: TGTGCCAGTAGTATAACAGGGGTGAACACTGAAGCTTTCTTT.

This clone was seen only once. The gene calls are TRBV6-5 and TRBJ1-2, with TRBD1 matching over 10 bases. Looked up from germline, CDR1 is MNHEY and CDR2 is SVGAGI. This CDR3 has 16 residues. V was clipped by 0 bases and J by 5 bases; unmatched bases: 6. The CDR3 reads CASSYSTGTGVYGYTF. The CDR3 coding sequence is TGTGCCAGCAGTTACTCGACGGGGACAGGGGTGTATGGCTACACCTTC.

This rearrangement joins TRBV6-5 to TRBJ2-5, with no clear D. The V gene's germline CDR1 is MNHEY and CDR2 SVGAGI. The CDR3 runs 12 residues. Trimming removed 6 bases from V and 4 bases from J, with 9 bases in between. CDR3 protein: CASSPTRETQYF. CDR3 bases: TGTGCCAGCAGCCCCACCCGAGAGACCCAGTACTTC.

This sequence joins TRBV3-1 (or the pseudogene TRBV3-2) and TRBJ2-7; no definite D call. The germline gives CDR1 LGHDT, CDR2 YNNKEL (reference sequence). The V and J ends lost 1 base and 5 bases respectively, with 12 bases between them. The CDR3 is 14 amino acids. The DNA for the CDR3 is TGTGCCAGCAGCCAAGCTTTAGGTCTCGACGAGCAGTACTTC. Translation: CASSQALGLDEQYF.

CDR3 sequence reads: CSVEEGGNTEAFF. Here the CDR3 DNA reads TGCAGCGTTGAAGAAGGGGGAAACACTGAAGCTTTCTTT. This chain links TRBV29-1 with TRBJ1-1; tentative D call: TRBD1 (6 bases). Germline V lookup: CDR1 SQVTM, CDR2 ANQGSEA. With 0 bases removed from V and 2 bases from J, the gap between germline ends came to 7 bases. The CDR3 sequence is 13 residues long.

This sequence joins TRBV14 and TRBJ2-7, with 9 bases aligning to TRBD2. J was trimmed by 2 bases and V by 2 bases; bases with no gene match: 4. CDR3 length equals 15 residues. The germline CDR1 and CDR2 sequences are SGHDN and FVKESK. The CDR3, as DNA: TGTGCCAGCAGCCAACTGACTAGCGGTACCTACGAGCAGTACTTC. Residues: CASSQLTSGTYEQYF. Together with reference TRBV14 and TRBJ2-7, the CDR3 gives the full variable domain: EAGVTQFPSHSVIEKGQTVTLRCDPISGHDNLYWYRRVMGKEIKFLLHFVKESKQDESGMPNNRFLAERTGGTYSTLKVQPAELEDSGVYFCASSQLTSGTYEQYFGPGTRLTVT.

The J gene is TRBJ1-2, the V gene TRBV6-1; possibly TRBD1 for D (5 bases). The ends were cut back, 1 base at V and 7 bases at J, with 13 bases in the middle. This CDR3 region has 14 residues. The germline gives CDR1 MNHNS, CDR2 SASEGT. For the CDR3, the DNA is TGTGCCAGCAGTGAAGGAGATGGCGGGGGTGGCTACACCTTC. Protein product: CASSEGDGGGGYTF.

This clone was seen once. The gene calls are TRBV5-1 and TRBJ1-3; 7 bases match TRBD1. The CDR3 runs 16 residues. Unmatched junction bases numbered 5, after V lost 0 bases and J lost 2 bases. The germline CDR1 and CDR2 sequences are SGHRS and YFSETQ. The CDR3 loop reads CASSLAATGPGNTIYF. Written as DNA, the CDR3 is TGCGCCAGCAGCTTGGCCGCGACAGGGCCTGGAAACACCATATATTTT.

In its sample, this clone was seen a few times. This chain connects TRBV9 to TRBJ1-1, with D perhaps matching TRBD1 (5 bases). Germline lookup yields CDR1 SGDLS and CDR2 YYNGEE. The CDR3 runs to 17 residues. Trimming shortened V by 0 bases and J by 0 bases, and 15 bases separated the two germline ends. In DNA form, the CDR3 reads TGTGCCAGCAGCGTAGATTTGTCTGGGGGGGTGAACACTGAAGCTTTCTTT. Its protein is CASSVDLSGGVNTEAFF.

The V call is TRBV4-1, the J call TRBJ1-3; no clear D gene. The CDR3 runs 15 residues. The V gene lost 1 base and the J gene lost 2 bases, with 9 bases spanning the gap. Germline CDR1 is MGHRA and CDR2 is YSYEKL. DNA for the CDR3: TGCGCCAGCAGCCAAGCGGTGGCGCCTGGAAACACCATATATTTT. It codes for CASSQAVAPGNTIYF.

This clone was observed once. This CDR3 is CASSLSRNTEAFF. CDR3 coding DNA: TGTGCCAGCAGTTTATCCAGAAACACTGAAGCTTTCTTT. This chain links TRBV27 with TRBJ1-1, with D hard to call. Germline CDR1 MNHEY, CDR2 SMNVEV (reference sequence). This CDR3 is 13 amino acids long. V was cut by 0 bases and J by 2 bases, with 4 bases left in between.

This chain joins TRBV7-2 and TRBJ2-5; tentative D call: TRBD1 (5 bases). CDR1 and CDR2 (germline): SGHTA, FQGNSA. Trimming stripped 1 base from V and 4 bases from J, with 7 bases between. The CDR3 has 13 amino acids. CDR3 nucleotides: TGTGCCAGCAGCTTAGATAGGGGAGAGACCCAGTACTTC. It codes for CASSLDRGETQYF.

This rearrangement joins TRBV10-3 to TRBJ2-7; TRBD1 aligns across 9 bases. Looked up from germline, CDR1 is ENHRY and CDR2 is SYGVKD. This CDR3 contains 17 residues. V shed 4 bases and J 3 bases; nucleotides not matched to a gene: 13. CDR3 DNA sequence: TGTGCCATCAGTGCCCCCCGAGACAGGGGGATACTCTACGAGCAGTACTTC. This translates into CAISAPRDRGILYEQYF.

Here the CDR3 reads CASSDSRGGGRGAFF. The CDR3 DNA follows: TGTGCCAGCAGTGACTCCCGGGGAGGGGGCAGAGGAGCTTTCTTT. The chain uses TRBV6-4 and TRBJ1-1; TRBD1 matches at 7 bases. This CDR3 contains 15 residues. The ends lost 0 bases at V and 10 bases at J; junction bases unmatched: 11. CDR1 and CDR2 from the germline V gene are MRHNA and SNTAGT.

V is TRBV5-1 and J is TRBJ2-7, with TRBD1 identical over 7 bases. The germline V gene encodes CDR1 SGHRS and CDR2 YFSETQ. J lost 1 base, V lost 1 base, and 2 bases had no gene match. The CDR3 is 14 amino acids. DNA of the CDR3: TGCGCCAGCAGCTTGACAGGGGTGTCCTACGAGCAGTACTTC. Its translation: CASSLTGVSYEQYF.

The chain has TRBV5-6 and TRBJ1-5, with D possibly matching TRBD1 (5 bases). The CDR3 runs to 16 residues. Germline CDR1 is SGHDT and CDR2 is YYEEEE. V gave up 2 bases and J gave up 2 bases, with 14 bases separating them. The CDR3 DNA follows: TGTGCCAGCAGCTTTTCGGCAGGGATCGGCAATCAGCCCCAGCATTTT. Translation: CASSFSAGIGNQPQHF. The variable domain in full, completed from reference TRBV5-6 and TRBJ1-5, reads DAGVTQSPTHLIKTRGQQVTLRCSPKSGHDTVSWYQQALGQGPQFIFQYYEEEERQRGNFPDRFSGHQFPNYSSELNVNALLLGDSALYLCASSFSAGIGNQPQHFGDGTRLSIL.

The chain combines TRBV19 with TRBJ1-2, with no clear D. The V gene's germline CDR1 is LNHDA and CDR2 SQIVND (reference sequence). The CDR3 has 9 amino acids. The V gene lost 11 bases and the J gene lost 10 bases, with 11 bases spanning the gap. The CDR3 region has the DNA TGTGCCGGGGAGGAGGACTACACCTTC. It yields the protein CAGEEDYTF.

J is TRBJ1-1 and V is TRBV2; no definite D call. This CDR3 is built from 13 residues. Germline CDR1 and CDR2: SNHLY and FYNNEI. The V end was cut by 2 bases, the J end by 2 bases, with 6 bases between. The CDR3 coding sequence is TGTGCCAGCAGTGAATCGGCTAACACTGAAGCTTTCTTT. As protein: CASSESANTEAFF. Filled out from reference TRBV2 and TRBJ1-1, the complete variable domain reads EPEVTQTPSHQVTQMGQEVILRCVPISNHLYFYWYRQILGQKVEFLVSFYNNEISEKSEIFDDQFSVERPDGSNFTLKIRSTKLEDSAMYFCASSESANTEAFFGQGTRLTVV.

The chain recombines TRBV19 with TRBJ2-1; TRBD2 matches at 10 bases. Germline V gene lookup returns CDR1 LNHDA and CDR2 SQIVND (reference sequence). This CDR3 region has 18 residues. After removal of 5 bases from V and 5 bases from J, the junction contained 15 bases not matched to a gene. In DNA, the CDR3 is TGTGCCAGTAGTCTTCACTCCCTAGCGGGAGTCTTCGACAATGAGCAGTTCTTC. Residues: CASSLHSLAGVFDNEQFF.

The chain is built from TRBV3-1 (or the pseudogene TRBV3-2) and TRBJ2-7; 13 nucleotides agree with TRBD2. Germline loops: CDR1 LGHDT, CDR2 YNNKEL (reference sequence). CDR3 size: 18 residues. Trimming at V came to 1 base and at J to 3 bases, leaving 9 bases not matched to a gene. The CDR3 loop reads CASSQAPGTSGDHYEQYF. CDR3 bases: TGTGCCAGCAGCCAAGCCCCCGGGACTAGCGGGGACCACTACGAGCAGTACTTC.

J is TRBJ1-1 and V is TRBV2, with D perhaps matching TRBD1 (5 bases). Germline values: CDR1 SNHLY, CDR2 FYNNEI. The CDR3 runs to 13 residues. Trimming removed 1 base from V and 4 bases from J, with 7 bases in between. CDR3 protein: CASSEGGRTEAFF. The CDR3 bases are TGTGCCAGCAGTGAAGGGGGACGCACTGAAGCTTTCTTT.

The chain combines TRBV9 with TRBJ1-1; no definite D call. Trimming removed 0 bases from V and 3 bases from J, with 6 bases in between. Germline V gene sequence: CDR1 SGDLS, CDR2 YYNGEE. The length of the CDR3 is 13 residues. CDR3 DNA sequence: TGTGCCAGCAGCGTAGGGGCCCACACTGAAGCTTTCTTT. Translating it yields CASSVGAHTEAFF.

The rearrangement links TRBV5-1 to TRBJ1-1; tentative D call: TRBD1 (5 bases). Germline CDR1 and CDR2: SGHRS and YFSETQ. This CDR3 region has 14 residues. The ends were cut back, 4 bases at V and 1 base at J, with 11 bases in the middle. CDR3 nucleotide sequence: TGCGCCAGCAGCCAAACTCAGGGGAACACTGAAGCTTTCTTT. Amino acid sequence: CASSQTQGNTEAFF.

The genes are TRBV7-6 and TRBJ2-1; TRBD2 matches 8 bases. The CDR3 spans 15 residues. V dropped 5 bases and J dropped 4; count of bases not matched to a gene: 7. Germline loops: CDR1 SGHVS, CDR2 FNYEAQ. Written as DNA, the CDR3 is TGTGCCAGCAGCCAGTGGTCTAGCGGGTACAATGAGCAGTTCTTC. The encoded protein is CASSQWSSGYNEQFF.

The chain employs TRBV19 and TRBJ1-3; D is unclear. V was cut by 7 bases and J by 5 bases, with 18 bases left in between. CDR1 and CDR2 (germline): LNHDA, SQIVND (reference sequence). The CDR3 is made up of 15 amino acids. The CDR3 DNA reads as TGTGCCAGTACATTCGGGTCGCGGGAACGAAACACCATATATTTT. This gives the protein CASTFGSRERNTIYF.

The gene calls are TRBV29-1 and TRBJ2-7; tentatively, D is TRBD1 (6 bases). The germline V and J ends were trimmed by 2 bases and 3 bases, with 11 bases remaining between them. The CDR3 spans 13 residues. Germline-derived CDR1 and CDR2 are SQVTM and ANQGSEA. The CDR3 sequence is CSVESEQGYEQYF. CDR3 bases: TGCAGCGTTGAAAGTGAACAGGGCTACGAGCAGTACTTC.